The sequence of this TCR beta chain was determined in a study of blood T cell repertoires in COVID-19. Background on the study: Collection of acute and convalescent COVID-19 samples took place in the United States, Italy and Spain. Sources were T cells, B-cell-depleted T cells, or PBMCs; the material itself was cDNA or gDNA.

The CDR3 extends over 13 amino acids. V was pared by 4 bases and J by 8 bases, with 9 bases between. Germline V gene data show CDR1 as MNHEY and CDR2 as SVGAGI. Original processing methods: Reference gene primers were amplified, and this amplification served to estimate nucleated cell counts. The repertoire was sequenced with immunoSEQ multiplex PCR; TCRdb's copy has only in-frame clones and lacks some. V and J calls and clone size are those listed in that table; D and trimming were worked out from the DNA. The table shows around 300,000 clones, with 65% to 90% occurring only once. The sample consisted of peripheral blood. This sequence originates from a human donor in a cohort sampled during active COVID-19. The rearrangement joins TRBV6-5 to TRBJ1-6; D may be TRBD1 (6 bases). CDR3 nucleotides: TGTGCCAGCAGTTTGGGACAAGATTCACCCCTCCACTTT. Encoded protein: CASSLGQDSPLHF.